What follows describes a single TCR beta chain. No antigen is known for it. The V gene end was trimmed by 6 bases and the J gene end by 6 bases; junction bases not matched to a gene: 5. This CDR3 has 13 residues. Germline V gene data show CDR1 as SGHTA and CDR2 as FQGNSA. The data belong to a study of naive and memory T cell subsets. An equimolar mix of two oligonucleotides served as the beta constant-region primer for TRBC1 and TRBC2. Four rounds of PCR amplified the ligated cDNA using nested alpha and beta constant-region primers plus SP2. The cDNA 3' end received a ligated single-stranded oligonucleotide carrying the SP2 primer and a 12-nucleotide UMI. TCRdb re-called the UMI-ligation and nested PCR reads with MiXCR, one entry per CDR3 protein. This sample has more than 95,000 distinct CDR3 sequences, with around 15% found just once. Study-level results: Naive repertoires, especially CD8, held a few larger clonotypes, possibly memory cells re-expressing CD45RA. TCR abundance followed a power law differing between naive and memory subsets. Over 90% of naive TCR sequences appeared only once after error correction, unlike memory subsets.

Sequenced sample: naive CD8+ T cells from blood. The sequence derives from a human donor in good health. The rearrangement joins TRBV7-2 to TRBJ2-1, with 7 positions matching TRBD2. CDR3 sequence reads: CASSGLVANEQFF. The CDR3 region has the DNA TGTGCCAGCAGTGGACTAGTTGCCAATGAGCAGTTCTTC.